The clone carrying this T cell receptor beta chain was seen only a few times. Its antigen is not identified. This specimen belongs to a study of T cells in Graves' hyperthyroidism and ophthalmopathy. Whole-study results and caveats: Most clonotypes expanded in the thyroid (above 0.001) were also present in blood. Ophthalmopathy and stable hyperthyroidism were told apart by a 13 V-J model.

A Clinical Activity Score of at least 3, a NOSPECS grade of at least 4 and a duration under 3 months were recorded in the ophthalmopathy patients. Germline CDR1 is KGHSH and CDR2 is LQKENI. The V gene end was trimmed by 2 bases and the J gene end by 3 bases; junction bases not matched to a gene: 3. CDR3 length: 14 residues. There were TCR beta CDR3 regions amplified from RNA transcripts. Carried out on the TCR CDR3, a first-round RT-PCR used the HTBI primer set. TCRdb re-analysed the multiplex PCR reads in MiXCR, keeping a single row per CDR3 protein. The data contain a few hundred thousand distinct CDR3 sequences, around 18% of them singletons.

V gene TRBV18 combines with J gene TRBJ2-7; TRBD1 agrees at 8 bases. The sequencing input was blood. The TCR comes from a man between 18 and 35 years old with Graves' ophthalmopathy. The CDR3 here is CASSPEDRVYEQYF. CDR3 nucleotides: TGTGCCAGCTCACCAGAGGACAGGGTCTACGAGCAGTACTTC. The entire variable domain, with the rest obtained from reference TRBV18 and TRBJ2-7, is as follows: NAGVMQNPRHLVRRRGQEARLRCSPMKGHSHVYWYRQLPEEGLKFMVYLQKENIIDESGMPKERFSAEFPKEGPSILRIQQVVRGDSAAYFCASSPEDRVYEQYFGPGTRLTVT.